The 9 T cell receptor beta chains given below trace back to one sample, sequenced in a study of blood T cell repertoires in COVID-19. Using immunoSEQ multiplex PCR, the repertoire was profiled, and TCRdb retains in-frame clones only, with some absent. The sample lists about 130,000 clones; approximately 84% were seen once. The material sequenced was peripheral blood. These receptors were obtained from a human donor in a cohort sampled during active COVID-19.

The chain links TRBV4-1 to TRBJ1-1; 9 nucleotides match TRBD1. The CDR3 length is 15 residues. Per the germline V gene, CDR1 is MGHRA and CDR2 is YSYEKL. Germline trimming cut 4 bases from V and 5 bases from J; bases unmatched to any gene: 8. CDR3 sequence: CASSPGQGPGTEAFF. The CDR3 DNA sequence: TGCGCCAGCAGCCCGGGACAGGGCCCGGGGACTGAAGCTTTCTTT.

This sequence joins TRBV4-2 and TRBJ1-5, with D possibly matching TRBD1 (5 bases). V gave up 6 bases and J gave up 7 bases, with 19 bases separating them. There are 15 residues in the CDR3. Germline V gene data show CDR1 as LGHNA and CDR2 as YNFKEQ. The CDR3 reads CASSQSQGSGQPQHF. The CDR3 DNA reads as TGTGCCAGCAGTCAAAGCCAGGGATCAGGGCAGCCCCAGCATTTT.

The J gene is TRBJ2-5, the V gene TRBV25-1; 8 nucleotides line up with TRBD2. In germline, CDR1 is MGHDK, CDR2 SYGVNS. V gave up 1 base and J gave up 2 bases; unmatched junction bases: 6. The CDR3 consists of 16 residues. The CDR3 sequence is CASSEFTSGTQETQYF. CDR3 DNA: TGTGCCAGCAGTGAATTCACTAGCGGAACTCAAGAGACCCAGTACTTC.

V and J are TRBV4-1 and TRBJ1-5; 10 bases are shared with TRBD1. J gave up 7 bases and V 3 bases, and 3 bases lay outside the gene matches. The CDR3 covers 14 residues. Germline CDR1 reads MGHRA; CDR2 reads YSYEKL. The CDR3 sequence is CASSQDRGLQPQHF. The CDR3 bases are TGCGCCAGCAGCCAGGACAGGGGGTTACAGCCCCAGCATTTT.

The chain combines TRBV6-5 with TRBJ1-1, with D maybe TRBD1 (5 bases). The CDR3 sequence is 12 residues long. CDR1 and CDR2 from the germline V gene are MNHEY and SVGAGI. Trimming left V 10 bases short and J 11 bases short, with 20 bases between. The CDR3 loop reads CATGLTNRPAFF. The DNA for the CDR3 is TGTGCCACGGGACTTACCAACCGCCCGGCTTTCTTT.

The J gene is TRBJ2-7, the V gene TRBV12-3 or TRBV12-4, with no clear D. With 4 bases removed from V and 2 bases from J, the gap between germline ends came to 3 bases. This CDR3 spans 11 amino acids. This chain's CDR3 is CASSSAYEQYF. The DNA of the CDR3 is TGTGCCAGCAGTTCCGCCTACGAGCAGTACTTC.

The chain has TRBV27 and TRBJ2-3; 11 bases align to TRBD2. The length of the CDR3 is 16 residues. Germline V lookup: CDR1 MNHEY, CDR2 SMNVEV (reference sequence). V dropped 2 bases and J dropped 10; count of bases not matched to a gene: 11. CDR3 residues: CASSLGTSGGRRAQYF. Written as DNA, the CDR3 is TGTGCCAGCAGTTTAGGTACTAGCGGGGGCCGGAGGGCGCAGTATTTT.

Comment on this clone: The same CDR3 is also encoded by other DNA sequences in this sample. This chain uses TRBV5-1 with TRBJ1-2; TRBD1 agrees at 7 bases. Losses at the gene ends were 4 bases for V and 2 bases for J; bases not matched to a gene: 2. Germline V gives CDR1 SGHRS, CDR2 YFSETQ. There are 13 residues in the CDR3. CDR3 region: CASSLGQNYGYTF. The CDR3 coding sequence is TGCGCCAGCAGCCTGGGACAGAACTATGGCTACACCTTC.

This chain connects TRBV5-1 to TRBJ2-1; 9 bases line up with TRBD1. After removal of 3 bases from V and 6 bases from J, the junction contained 19 bases not matched to a gene. Germline V gene sequence: CDR1 SGHRS, CDR2 YFSETQ. CDR3 length equals 19 residues. The CDR3 sequence: CASSSRTTGTGYAGNEQFF. The CDR3 nucleotides are TGCGCCAGCAGCTCGCGGACAACCGGGACAGGGTACGCGGGCAATGAGCAGTTCTTC.